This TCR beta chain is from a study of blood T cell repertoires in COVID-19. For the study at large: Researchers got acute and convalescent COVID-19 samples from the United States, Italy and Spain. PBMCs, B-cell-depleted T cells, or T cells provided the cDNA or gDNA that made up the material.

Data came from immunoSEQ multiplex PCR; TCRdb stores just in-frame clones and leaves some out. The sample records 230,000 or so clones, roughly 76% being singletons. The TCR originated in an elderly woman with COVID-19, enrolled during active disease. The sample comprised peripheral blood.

The CDR3 reads CASSPPSGIRHEQFF. In nucleotides, the CDR3 is TGTGCCAGCAGCCCTCCTAGCGGGATTCGGCATGAGCAGTTCTTC. The chain links TRBV9 to TRBJ2-1; TRBD2 matches at 9 bases. The germline CDR1 and CDR2 sequences are SGDLS and YYNGEE. There are 15 residues in the CDR3. V shed 4 bases, J shed 8 bases, and the junction held 10 bases outside the gene matches.